This T cell receptor beta chain was sequenced for a study of shared clonotypes between healthy human individuals. Points from the study as a whole: Rarefaction showed sorted-subset sequencing was incomplete despite large depth.

Naive CD8 cells comprised CD45RO-negative, CCR7-positively selected cells, excluding terminally differentiated effector memory CD45RA+ cells. This clone was counted once. What it binds is not known. Clones were sequenced by immunoSEQ multiplex PCR, and TCRdb holds only the in-frame ones, with some missing. The table lists approximately 2,000,000 clones, around 93% of them singletons, with around 1.8% in the top ten. This CDR3 spans 13 amino acids. The ends were cut back, 4 bases at V and 4 bases at J, with 11 bases in the middle. CDR1 and CDR2 (germline): SGHRS, YFSETQ. The V and J genes are TRBV5-1 and TRBJ1-1; D is unclear. This sequence originates from a man aged 18-30 years in good health. Some clones in this sample may be carry-over from other donors' samples. Sequencing was performed on naive CD8+ T cells from PBMCs. The DNA for the CDR3 is TGCGCCAGCAGCCTGAGTACGGGCACTGAAGCTTTCTTT. This gives the protein CASSLSTGTEAFF.